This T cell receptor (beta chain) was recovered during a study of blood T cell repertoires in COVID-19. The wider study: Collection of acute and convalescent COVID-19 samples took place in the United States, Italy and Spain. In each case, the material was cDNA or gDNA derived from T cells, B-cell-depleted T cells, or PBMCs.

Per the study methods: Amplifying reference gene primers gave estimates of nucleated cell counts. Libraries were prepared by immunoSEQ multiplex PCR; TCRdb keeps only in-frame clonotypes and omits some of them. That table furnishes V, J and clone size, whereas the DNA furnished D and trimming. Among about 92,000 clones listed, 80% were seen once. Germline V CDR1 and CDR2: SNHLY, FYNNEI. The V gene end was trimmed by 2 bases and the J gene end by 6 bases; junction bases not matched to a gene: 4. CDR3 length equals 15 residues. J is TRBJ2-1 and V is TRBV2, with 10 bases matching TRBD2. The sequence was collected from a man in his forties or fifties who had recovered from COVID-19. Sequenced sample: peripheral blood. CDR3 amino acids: CASSEKASGSNEQFF. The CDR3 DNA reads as TGTGCCAGCAGTGAAAAGGCTAGCGGGAGCAATGAGCAGTTCTTC.